These T cell receptor beta chains were read from a single sample in a study of shared clonotypes between healthy human individuals. Clones were sequenced by immunoSEQ multiplex PCR, and TCRdb holds only the in-frame ones, with some missing. The table has approximately 1.5 million clones, 95% to 99% seen once. Sequenced sample: naive CD4+ T cells sorted from blood. These TCRs come from a man aged 25 to 45 in good health. CDR3s include the opening cysteine and the closing phenylalanine or tryptophan. The order of the fields is V gene, D gene, J gene, clone size, CDR3 protein, CDR3 DNA. The D gene is left open where the match is weak. Size tells how often a clone was seen (once, few, many) or the class of an expanded clone, and some rows leave it out.

v_gene: TRBV11-2; d_gene: TRBD2; j_gene: TRBJ2-7; abundance: .; CDR3aa: CASSLVASGSGYEQYF; CDR3nt: TGTGCCAGCAGCTTAGTCGCCAGCGGGAGTGGTTACGAGCAGTACTTC
v_gene: TRBV13; d_gene: .; j_gene: TRBJ2-3; abundance: .; CDR3aa: CASSLFSRGGLYTQYF; CDR3nt: TGTGCCAGCAGCTTATTTTCTAGGGGGGGACTATATACGCAGTATTTT
v_gene: TRBV2; d_gene: TRBD1; j_gene: TRBJ2-7; abundance: .; CDR3aa: CASSEGWDRAHEQYF; CDR3nt: TGTGCCAGCAGTGAAGGCTGGGACAGGGCCCACGAGCAGTACTTC
v_gene: TRBV2; d_gene: .; j_gene: TRBJ2-7; abundance: .; CDR3aa: CASSNRRGRGYEQYF; CDR3nt: TGTGCCAGCAGCAACCGGAGGGGCCGGGGGTACGAGCAGTACTTC
v_gene: TRBV7-9; d_gene: .; j_gene: TRBJ2-7; abundance: .; CDR3aa: CASSLEAVPAYEQYF; CDR3nt: TGTGCCAGCAGCTTAGAGGCCGTACCAGCGTACGAGCAGTACTTC
v_gene: TRBV28; d_gene: .; j_gene: TRBJ2-7; abundance: .; CDR3aa: CASSTTQLGPQYF; CDR3nt: TGTGCCAGCAGTACCACACAGCTAGGTCCGCAGTACTTC
v_gene: TRBV7-8; d_gene: .; j_gene: TRBJ2-2; abundance: .; CDR3aa: CASSLLAGTGELFF; CDR3nt: TGTGCCAGCAGCTTATTGGCAGGTACCGGGGAGCTGTTTTTT
v_gene: TRBV6-1; d_gene: .; j_gene: TRBJ2-3; abundance: once; CDR3aa: CASLLVLTDTQYF; CDR3nt: TGTGCCAGCCTACTGGTTCTTACCGATACGCAGTATTTT
v_gene: TRBV5-6; d_gene: TRBD2; j_gene: TRBJ2-1; abundance: .; CDR3aa: CASRLAGIYNEQFF; CDR3nt: TGTGCCAGCAGACTAGCGGGTATCTACAATGAGCAGTTCTTC
v_gene: TRBV5-1; d_gene: .; j_gene: TRBJ1-1; abundance: .; CDR3aa: CASSLEVGTEAFF; CDR3nt: TGCGCCAGCAGCTTGGAGGTAGGCACTGAAGCTTTCTTT
v_gene: TRBV6-1; d_gene: TRBD1; j_gene: TRBJ2-7; abundance: .; CDR3aa: CASTTGTGEQYF; CDR3nt: TGTGCCAGCACGACAGGGACAGGGGAGCAGTACTTC
v_gene: TRBV5-5; d_gene: TRBD1; j_gene: TRBJ2-1; abundance: .; CDR3aa: CASSLGRAGGDEQFF; CDR3nt: TGTGCCAGCAGCTTGGGAAGGGCAGGGGGTGATGAGCAGTTCTTC
v_gene: TRBV18; d_gene: .; j_gene: TRBJ1-1; abundance: .; CDR3aa: CASSPGRGPNTEAFF; CDR3nt: TGTGCCAGCTCACCAGGTAGAGGCCCGAACACTGAAGCTTTCTTT
v_gene: TRBV9; d_gene: .; j_gene: TRBJ2-1; abundance: once; CDR3aa: CASSPMGGMAYNEQFF; CDR3nt: TGTGCCAGCAGCCCAATGGGCGGGATGGCCTACAATGAGCAGTTCTTC
v_gene: TRBV7-6; d_gene: .; j_gene: TRBJ2-2; abundance: .; CDR3aa: CASSALLLGELFF; CDR3nt: TGTGCCAGCAGCGCACTACTTCTCGGGGAGCTGTTTTTT
v_gene: TRBV28; d_gene: .; j_gene: TRBJ1-1; abundance: .; CDR3aa: CASGPRTSPEAFF; CDR3nt: TGTGCCAGCGGCCCTAGAACTTCCCCTGAAGCTTTCTTT
v_gene: TRBV7-2; d_gene: .; j_gene: TRBJ2-3; abundance: .; CDR3aa: CASSLMRGIDTQYF; CDR3nt: TGTGCCAGCAGCTTGATGAGGGGAATAGATACGCAGTATTTT
v_gene: TRBV7-2; d_gene: TRBD2; j_gene: TRBJ2-7; abundance: .; CDR3aa: CASSLPNSRGGYEQYF; CDR3nt: TGTGCCAGCAGCCTACCGAACTCACGGGGGGGATACGAGCAGTACTTC
v_gene: TRBV9; d_gene: .; j_gene: TRBJ2-3; abundance: .; CDR3aa: CASSVGGRGVTDTQYF; CDR3nt: TGTGCCAGCAGCGTAGGCGGCAGGGGAGTCACAGATACGCAGTATTTT
v_gene: TRBV27; d_gene: TRBD1; j_gene: TRBJ1-5; abundance: .; CDR3aa: CASRKTGAYNQPQHF; CDR3nt: TGTGCCAGCAGAAAAACAGGGGCCTACAATCAGCCCCAGCATTTT
v_gene: TRBV19; d_gene: .; j_gene: TRBJ2-1; abundance: .; CDR3aa: CASSRDRHNEQFF; CDR3nt: TGTGCCAGTAGCAGGGACCGCCACAATGAGCAGTTCTTC
v_gene: TRBV5-1; d_gene: .; j_gene: TRBJ2-2; abundance: .; CDR3aa: CASSLTRTTGELFF; CDR3nt: TGCGCCAGCAGCCTAACTAGGACCACCGGGGAGCTGTTTTTT
v_gene: TRBV14; d_gene: TRBD2; j_gene: TRBJ2-1; abundance: .; CDR3aa: CASSPGTSGSSSYNEQFF; CDR3nt: TGTGCCAGCAGCCCAGGGACTAGCGGGAGTAGTTCCTACAATGAGCAGTTCTTC
v_gene: TRBV5-4; d_gene: TRBD1; j_gene: TRBJ2-5; abundance: .; CDR3aa: CASSAGTAQETQYF; CDR3nt: TGTGCCAGCAGCGCAGGGACAGCTCAAGAGACCCAGTACTTC
v_gene: TRBV7-8; d_gene: .; j_gene: TRBJ2-3; abundance: once; CDR3aa: CASSLYTDTQYF; CDR3nt: TGTGCCAGCAGCTTATACACAGATACGCAGTATTTT
v_gene: TRBV28; d_gene: TRBD2; j_gene: TRBJ2-2; abundance: .; CDR3aa: CASSLISGITGELFF; CDR3nt: TGTGCCAGCAGTCTAATAAGCGGGATCACCGGGGAGCTGTTTTTT
v_gene: TRBV9; d_gene: TRBD2; j_gene: TRBJ2-5; abundance: .; CDR3aa: CASSARAGDFQETQYF; CDR3nt: TGTGCCAGCAGCGCAAGGGCGGGGGACTTCCAAGAGACCCAGTACTTC
v_gene: TRBV9; d_gene: .; j_gene: TRBJ2-3; abundance: once; CDR3aa: CASSVAPTIGENTQYF; CDR3nt: TGTGCCAGCAGCGTAGCGCCGACTATAGGTGAGAATACGCAGTATTTT
v_gene: TRBV15; d_gene: .; j_gene: TRBJ1-1; abundance: .; CDR3aa: CATSRALMNTEAFF; CDR3nt: TGTGCCACCAGCAGGGCTTTAATGAACACTGAAGCTTTCTTT
v_gene: TRBV5-4; d_gene: .; j_gene: TRBJ2-3; abundance: .; CDR3aa: CASSQLPIAADTQYF; CDR3nt: TGTGCCAGCAGTCAGCTCCCGATAGCGGCGGATACGCAGTATTTT
v_gene: TRBV5-1; d_gene: .; j_gene: TRBJ1-5; abundance: .; CDR3aa: CASSSGGSNQPQHF; CDR3nt: TGCGCCAGCAGCTCGGGCGGGAGCAATCAGCCCCAGCATTTT
v_gene: TRBV29-1; d_gene: .; j_gene: TRBJ2-3; abundance: .; CDR3aa: CSVEEVASADTQYF; CDR3nt: TGCAGCGTTGAGGAGGTAGCTTCGGCAGATACGCAGTATTTT
v_gene: TRBV7-2; d_gene: TRBD2; j_gene: TRBJ2-4; abundance: .; CDR3aa: CASSLAASGRIKNIQYF; CDR3nt: TGTGCCAGCAGCTTAGCGGCTAGCGGGAGGATCAAAAACATTCAGTACTTC
v_gene: TRBV6-5; d_gene: .; j_gene: TRBJ2-4; abundance: .; CDR3aa: CASSYSDPGKVTQYF; CDR3nt: TGTGCCAGCAGTTACTCCGATCCAGGGAAAGTTACTCAGTACTTC
v_gene: TRBV7-2; d_gene: TRBD1; j_gene: TRBJ2-5; abundance: .; CDR3aa: CASRPDRDQETQYF; CDR3nt: TGTGCCAGCAGACCGGACAGGGATCAAGAGACCCAGTACTTC
v_gene: TRBV2; d_gene: .; j_gene: TRBJ2-7; abundance: .; CDR3aa: CAGSLDYEAGQYF; CDR3nt: TGTGCCGGATCACTGGACTACGAGGCCGGGCAGTACTTC
v_gene: TRBV6-5; d_gene: TRBD1; j_gene: TRBJ2-7; abundance: .; CDR3aa: CASSPRQGSYEQYF; CDR3nt: TGTGCCAGCAGTCCCCGACAGGGCTCCTACGAGCAGTACTTC
v_gene: TRBV5-1; d_gene: .; j_gene: TRBJ2-1; abundance: .; CDR3aa: CASSLLSRGRDEQFF; CDR3nt: TGCGCCAGCAGCTTGCTATCCAGGGGTAGGGATGAGCAGTTCTTC
v_gene: TRBV9; d_gene: TRBD1; j_gene: TRBJ1-1; abundance: .; CDR3aa: CASSSRTGDAEAFF; CDR3nt: TGTGCCAGCAGCTCCCGGACAGGGGACGCTGAAGCTTTCTTT
v_gene: TRBV28; d_gene: TRBD1; j_gene: TRBJ1-5; abundance: .; CDR3aa: CASSGRGLDQPQHF; CDR3nt: TGTGCCAGCAGTGGGAGGGGGCTCGATCAGCCCCAGCATTTT
v_gene: TRBV15; d_gene: .; j_gene: TRBJ2-6; abundance: .; CDR3aa: CATSRATGPSAGANVLTF; CDR3nt: TGTGCCACCAGCAGAGCAACAGGCCCCTCGGCCGGGGCCAACGTCCTGACTTTC
v_gene: TRBV28; d_gene: .; j_gene: TRBJ2-7; abundance: .; CDR3aa: CASSLRDNPYEQYF; CDR3nt: TGTGCCAGCAGCCTCCGGGACAATCCCTACGAGCAGTACTTC
v_gene: TRBV9; d_gene: .; j_gene: TRBJ2-5; abundance: .; CDR3aa: CASSVGVSGKTQYF; CDR3nt: TGTGCCAGCAGCGTAGGGGTCTCGGGGAAGACCCAGTACTTC
v_gene: TRBV30; d_gene: .; j_gene: TRBJ2-4; abundance: .; CDR3aa: CAWSGNRRDIQYF; CDR3nt: TGTGCCTGGAGTGGGAACAGGAGGGACATTCAGTACTTC
v_gene: TRBV29-1; d_gene: .; j_gene: TRBJ1-2; abundance: .; CDR3aa: CSVGPLSESYGYTF; CDR3nt: TGCAGCGTGGGGCCCTTATCGGAGTCCTATGGCTACACCTTC
v_gene: TRBV11-2; d_gene: TRBD1; j_gene: TRBJ2-3; abundance: .; CDR3aa: CASSFGTGGYDTDTQYF; CDR3nt: TGTGCCAGCAGCTTCGGGACAGGGGGCTACGACACAGATACGCAGTATTTT
v_gene: TRBV5-6; d_gene: TRBD2; j_gene: TRBJ2-5; abundance: .; CDR3aa: CASSLWTSGRTTQYF; CDR3nt: TGTGCCAGCAGCTTGTGGACTAGCGGGAGGACGACCCAGTACTTC
v_gene: TRBV19; d_gene: .; j_gene: TRBJ2-7; abundance: .; CDR3aa: CASSTRGTGRGEQYF; CDR3nt: TGTGCCAGTAGTACCAGGGGAACGGGGAGAGGCGAGCAGTACTTC
v_gene: TRBV13; d_gene: .; j_gene: TRBJ2-3; abundance: .; CDR3aa: CASSLLIRTDTQYF; CDR3nt: TGTGCCAGCAGCCTCCTCATTCGCACAGATACGCAGTATTTT
v_gene: TRBV6-4; d_gene: .; j_gene: TRBJ2-1; abundance: .; CDR3aa: CASSRGSWIDEQFF; CDR3nt: TGTGCCAGCAGCCGGGGGTCTTGGATCGATGAGCAGTTCTTC
v_gene: TRBV11-3; d_gene: .; j_gene: TRBJ2-1; abundance: .; CDR3aa: CASSSRTDISYNEQFF; CDR3nt: TGTGCCAGCAGCTCAAGGACGGACATCTCCTACAATGAGCAGTTCTTC
v_gene: TRBV5-1; d_gene: TRBD1; j_gene: TRBJ2-5; abundance: .; CDR3aa: CASSLDGDSAQYF; CDR3nt: TGCGCCAGCAGCTTGGATGGGGACAGTGCCCAGTACTTC
v_gene: TRBV6-6; d_gene: .; j_gene: TRBJ1-5; abundance: .; CDR3aa: CASSYNGVRNQPQHF; CDR3nt: TGTGCCAGCAGTTACAACGGGGTGCGCAATCAGCCCCAGCATTTT
v_gene: TRBV29-1; d_gene: TRBD1; j_gene: TRBJ2-1; abundance: once; CDR3aa: CSVGGQGNEQFF; CDR3nt: TGCAGCGTGGGGGGACAGGGGAATGAGCAGTTCTTC
v_gene: TRBV5-4; d_gene: TRBD2; j_gene: TRBJ2-1; abundance: .; CDR3aa: CASWLLGSGGGAEQFF; CDR3nt: TGTGCCAGCTGGCTCTTGGGTAGCGGGGGGGGCGCTGAGCAGTTCTTC